In this sample, the clone carrying this T cell receptor (beta chain) turned up a few times. The antigen remains undetermined. This sample is drawn from a study of blood T cells in healthy people across ages. The individuals who served as donors were healthy Caucasians living in Russia, aged roughly 6 to 100. The V and J ends lost 6 bases and 2 bases, in that order; junction bases with no gene match: 6. This CDR3 is 14 amino acids long. Per the germline V gene, CDR1 is MNHNS and CDR2 is SASEGT. Study-level points and caveats: Age brought a roughly linear fall in TCR beta diversity measured per million T cells.

Primed by a sample-barcoded 5' primer and a J-beta primer mix, a second PCR proceeded for roughly 7 to 12 cycles. With 12 random nucleotides, a template-switch adaptor tagged each individual cDNA molecule. TCRdb reprocessed the 5' RACE reads via MiXCR and lists one record per CDR3 protein. Seen here are some 1.6 million distinct CDR3 sequences, around 35% observed once, and the top ten hold approximately 11%. Sequenced input: blood. This clonotype was obtained from a woman aged 25 to 39 in good health. The chain has TRBV6-1 and TRBJ2-7; 8 bases are shared with TRBD1. Written as DNA, the CDR3 is TGTGCCAGCAGGACCGCAGGGGGCCCCTACGAGCAGTACTTC. It encodes CASRTAGGPYEQYF.